Below are 14 T cell receptor beta chains sequenced from a single sample in a study of cytomegalovirus exposure and HLA in healthy donors. PCR primers comprised 60 Vbeta and 13 Jbeta primers. Using immunoSEQ multiplex PCR, the repertoire was profiled, and TCRdb retains in-frame clones only, with some absent. Found here are 150,000 to 250,000 clones, around 80% of them singletons; the top ten hold nearly 4.5%. Input material: PBMCs. These receptors originate from a woman in her thirties in good health and CMV-seropositive.

The chain combines TRBV7-7 with TRBJ2-3, with a tentative D call TRBD2 (5 bases). The CDR3 has 14 amino acids. Per germline, CDR1 SSHAT and CDR2 FNYEAQ (reference sequence). V was trimmed by 1 base and J by 5 bases, leaving 10 bases between them. The CDR3 loop is CASSLDGGLDTQYF. The CDR3 DNA is TGTGCCAGCAGCTTAGATGGCGGGTTAGATACGCAGTATTTT. Using reference TRBV7-7 and TRBJ2-3 for the parts outside the CDR3, the full variable domain is GAGVSQSPRYKVTKRGQDVTLRCDPISSHATLYWYQQALGQGPEFLTYFNYEAQPDKSGLPSDRFSAERPEGSISTLTIQRTEQRDSAMYRCASSLDGGLDTQYFGPGTRLTVL.

The table lists this clone with a few counts. The chain uses TRBV7-6 and TRBJ1-5; D remains unclear. Germline CDR1 and CDR2: SGHVS and FNYEAQ. V was shortened by 5 bases and J by 4 bases, with 12 bases between the two germline ends. CDR3 length equals 14 residues. The CDR3 nucleotides are TGTGCCAGCAGCCAAAACCCAGGAAATCAGCCCCAGCATTTT. This codes for CASSQNPGNQPQHF.

The chain uses TRBV30 and TRBJ1-1; 7 bases are a match to TRBD1. V was pared by 5 bases and J by 11 bases, with 8 bases of the junction left unmatched. Germline lookup yields CDR1 GTSNPN and CDR2 SVGIG (reference sequence). The length of the CDR3 is 11 residues. CDR3 bases: TGTGCCTGGGAATCCGGGACAGCCGCTTTCTTT. Translation gives CAWESGTAAFF.

This clone has only a few counts. This rearrangement joins TRBV6-6 to TRBJ1-2, with D perhaps TRBD1 (5 bases). The germline V gene encodes CDR1 MNHNY and CDR2 SVGAGI (reference sequence). The CDR3 is 13 residues long. V was clipped by 7 bases and J by 7 bases, with 16 bases between them. Written as DNA, the CDR3 is TGTGCCAGCACCCCGGGGGGGGGACTTGGCTACACCTTC. Translation: CASTPGGGLGYTF.

The chain carries TRBV11-2 and TRBJ1-4; D may be TRBD1 (6 bases). Germline CDR1 is SGHAT and CDR2 is FQNNGV. The CDR3 spans 17 residues. V dropped 4 bases and J dropped 0 bases, with 15 bases sitting between them. The DNA of the CDR3 is TGTGCCAGCAGCTCAACGTCCTACAGGGCAACTAATGAAAAACTGTTTTTT. Translating it yields CASSSTSYRATNEKLFF.

J is TRBJ2-1 and V is TRBV5-6, with 14 positions matching TRBD2. The CDR3 contains 15 residues. V shed 3 bases, J shed 8 bases, and the junction held 4 bases outside the gene matches. Germline V gene data show CDR1 as SGHDT and CDR2 as YYEEEE. This chain's CDR3 is CASSSTSGGVDEQFF. CDR3 coding DNA: TGTGCCAGCAGCTCGACTAGCGGGGGGGTCGATGAGCAGTTCTTC. The full variable domain, with the rest looked up from reference TRBV5-6 and TRBJ2-1, is DAGVTQSPTHLIKTRGQQVTLRCSPKSGHDTVSWYQQALGQGPQFIFQYYEEEERQRGNFPDRFSGHQFPNYSSELNVNALLLGDSALYLCASSSTSGGVDEQFFGPGTRLTVL.

The chain joins TRBV10-3 to TRBJ2-2, with 14 bases aligning to TRBD2. V dropped 6 bases and J dropped 2; count of bases not matched to a gene: 8. CDR1 and CDR2 (germline): ENHRY, SYGVKD. CDR3 length equals 18 residues. CDR3 DNA: TGTGCCATCAGCGCCGGGACTAGCGGGGGCTTTAACACCGGGGAGCTGTTTTTT. This gives the protein CAISAGTSGGFNTGELFF.

J is TRBJ2-1 and V is TRBV27; tentatively, D is TRBD2 (5 bases). CDR3 length: 12 residues. V shed 2 bases and J shed 8 bases, with 7 bases lying between them. CDR1 is MNHEY and CDR2 is SMNVEV in the germline V gene (reference sequence). In DNA, the CDR3 is TGTGCCAGCAGTTTAGCGAGGGATGAGCAGTTCTTC. This sequence encodes CASSLARDEQFF.

This clone was seen a single time. The CDR3 loop is CASRPRRDTEAFF. CDR3 in DNA: TGTGCCAGCCGCCCGCGGAGGGACACTGAAGCTTTCTTT. V is TRBV7-8 and J is TRBJ1-1; D gene ambiguous. Germline values: CDR1 SGHVS, CDR2 FQNEAQ. The CDR3 is made up of 13 amino acids. V was pared by 8 bases and J by 3 bases, with 13 bases between.

The table lists this clone with a few counts. V usage is TRBV5-1 and J usage is TRBJ2-3; D is undetermined. This CDR3 contains 12 residues. CDR1 SGHRS and CDR2 YFSETQ come from the germline V gene. The V end lost 4 bases, the J end lost 2 bases, and 5 bases lay between the germline ends. This chain's CDR3 is CASSPNTDTQYF. As DNA, the CDR3 is TGCGCCAGCAGCCCCAACACAGATACGCAGTATTTT.

This chain connects TRBV7-6 to TRBJ2-5; the match to TRBD1 covers 9 bases. With V trimmed by 4 bases and J by 5 bases, 8 bases remained unmatched. The germline gives CDR1 SGHVS, CDR2 FNYEAQ. CDR3 length equals 15 residues. Here the CDR3 reads CASSSNTGGGETQYF. The CDR3 DNA reads TGTGCCAGCAGCTCCAATACAGGGGGCGGTGAGACCCAGTACTTC.

V gene TRBV2 combines with J gene TRBJ2-5; TRBD1 might be the D (6 bases). The CDR3 runs to 16 residues. Germline loops: CDR1 SNHLY, CDR2 FYNNEI. V was trimmed by 4 bases and J by 5 bases, leaving 20 bases between them. The CDR3 here is CASSGPQDSSAETQYF. DNA for the CDR3: TGTGCCAGCAGTGGACCCCAGGACAGCTCCGCGGAGACCCAGTACTTC.

J is TRBJ1-2 and V is TRBV7-9; 7 bases line up with TRBD1. The CDR3 has 15 amino acids. Looked up from germline, CDR1 is SEHNR and CDR2 is FQNEAQ (reference sequence). With V trimmed by 5 bases and J by 2 bases, 8 bases remained unmatched. The CDR3 spells CASSLTGAMNYGYTF. The CDR3 bases are TGTGCCAGCAGCCTCACAGGGGCAATGAACTATGGCTACACCTTC.

V and J are TRBV5-1 and TRBJ2-3; 8 bases fit TRBD2. J lost 1 base, V lost 1 base, and 5 bases had no gene match. The CDR3 is 16 residues long. CDR1 is SGHRS and CDR2 is YFSETQ in the germline V gene. CDR3 nucleotides: TGCGCCAGCAGCTTGCCTAGCGGGCCCCGCACAGATACGCAGTATTTT. This translates into CASSLPSGPRTDTQYF.